These T cell receptor beta chains were read from a single sample in a study of blood T cell repertoires in COVID-19. The method was immunoSEQ multiplex PCR; TCRdb's version includes in-frame clones alone and lacks a portion of them. The sample carries 540,000 or so clones, 85% to 90% recorded once. The sequenced sample was peripheral blood. These receptors were obtained from a woman aged 50 to 65 with COVID-19, enrolled during active disease. The CDR3 runs from the conserved cysteine through the conserved F or W. A D gene is named only where the DNA matches it firmly.

CDR3,DNA,V,J,D
CASSLTGGNEKLFF,TGCGCCAGCAGCTTGACAGGGGGAAATGAAAAACTGTTTTTT,TRBV5-1,TRBJ1-4,TRBD1
CASRSGTGNGYTF,TGTGCCAGCAGGTCCGGGACAGGGAATGGCTACACCTTC,TRBV6-6,TRBJ1-2,TRBD1
CASSSLARDSLREQYF,TGCGCCAGCAGCTCACTAGCCCGGGACAGCTTACGAGAGCAGTACTTC,TRBV5-1,TRBJ2-7,NA
CASSPGQGGAEAFF,TGTGCCAGCAGCCCGGGACAGGGTGGCGCTGAAGCTTTCTTT,TRBV6-5,TRBJ1-1,TRBD1
CASSSGGLSGYTF,TGTGCCAGCAGCTCAGGGGGACTTAGTGGCTACACCTTC,TRBV3-1/TRBV3-2,TRBJ1-2,TRBD1
CSATGQGSYTF,TGCAGTGCGACGGGACAGGGTAGCTACACCTTC,TRBV20-1,TRBJ1-2,TRBD1
CASGWGDYEQYF,TGTGCTAGTGGCTGGGGGGACTACGAGCAGTACTTC,TRBV12-5,TRBJ2-7,NA
CASSYRGTASLNEQYF,TGTGCCAGCAGTTACAGGGGGACGGCCTCGTTGAACGAGCAGTACTTC,TRBV6-2/TRBV6-3,TRBJ2-7,NA
CASSFTSGGETQYF,TGTGCCAGCAGCTTTACTAGCGGGGGAGAGACCCAGTACTTC,TRBV7-9,TRBJ2-5,TRBD2
CASSVGAGTNYEQYF,TGTGCCAGCAGCGTAGGAGCGGGTACAAATTACGAGCAGTACTTC,TRBV9,TRBJ2-7,NA
CASSQIAGNTIYF,TGCGCCAGCAGCCAAATAGCCGGAAACACCATATATTTT,TRBV5-1,TRBJ1-3,NA